This T cell receptor (beta chain) was recovered during a study of post-analysis software for immune sequencing data. Findings of the study overall: Patients used a few TRBV segments, including TRBV5-6, TRBV5-1 and TRBV20-1, more often than controls. Multiple sclerosis was associated with a significant reduction in normalized Chao1 diversity relative to controls.

Worth noting for this clonotype: Its antigen is undetermined.

The CDR3 is made up of 13 amino acids. Germline-derived CDR1 and CDR2 are SGHAT and FQDESV (reference sequence). The V and J ends lost 3 bases and 8 bases respectively, with 11 bases between them. Built from TCR beta cDNA, the libraries had unique molecular identifiers in them. Using its own MiXCR run on the PCR reads, TCRdb lists one record per CDR3 protein. The sample lists about 810,000 distinct CDR3 sequences; around 53% were seen once. The chain uses TRBV11-1 and TRBJ2-4; D is perhaps TRBD2 (5 bases). This clonotype originated in a girl between 10 and 17 years old with multiple sclerosis. Source material: blood. The CDR3 region is CASSFGSVDIQYF. In DNA, the CDR3 is TGTGCCAGCAGCTTCGGTAGCGTGGACATTCAGTACTTC.